This T cell receptor beta chain was observed in a study of cytomegalovirus exposure and HLA in healthy donors. Overall study findings and caveats: Most TCR sequences were uncommon, yet certain public TCRs appeared in many donors. TCR beta sequences reportedly predicted most subjects' HLA-A and HLA-B alleles accurately.

Regarding this clone: The antigen is not known.

The PCR contained 60 Vbeta and 13 Jbeta primers. TCRdb's table, derived via immunoSEQ multiplex PCR, lists solely in-frame clones and lacks some. The sample has 80,000 to 100,000 clones, 69% seen once; the top ten hold 1.2%. The CDR3 loop spans 17 amino acids. Germline V lookup: CDR1 MGHDK, CDR2 SYGVNS. Germline trimming cut 2 bases from V and 7 bases from J; bases unmatched to any gene: 13. The clonotype originates from a female donor in good health and CMV-seronegative. The gene calls are TRBV25-1 and TRBJ1-4, with 7 bases identical to TRBD1. Sequencing was done on a sample of PBMCs. The CDR3 DNA is TGTGCCAGCAGTGAAGAGGGCAGGGGGGCCGTCGGTGAAAAACTGTTTTTT. This encodes CASSEEGRGAVGEKLFF. The variable domain in full, completed from reference TRBV25-1 and TRBJ1-4, reads EADIYQTPRYLVIGTGKKITLECSQTMGHDKMYWYQQDPGMELHLIHYSYGVNSTEKGDLSSESTVSRIRTEHFPLTLESARPSHTSQYLCASSEEGRGAVGEKLFFGSGTQLSVL.